Here is one T cell receptor (beta chain) with its context. This sample is drawn from a study of glioma-infiltrating T cells after dendritic cell vaccination. Across the study: Patients received autologous tumor lysate-pulsed dendritic cell vaccination between about 2002 and 2013.

The primer mix had 60 V beta and 13 J beta primers. Data came from immunoSEQ multiplex PCR; TCRdb stores just in-frame clones and leaves some out. The data hold 93,000 or so clones, with 70% to 80% observed a single time. V shed 8 bases and J shed 2 bases, with 12 bases lying between them. The germline V gene has CDR1 SEHNR and CDR2 FQNEAQ (reference sequence). This CDR3 is 13 amino acids long. The source material was blood, sampled before dendritic cell vaccination. The clonotype comes from a human donor with glioblastoma. This chain joins TRBV7-9 and TRBJ1-2, with D perhaps TRBD1 (5 bases). The DNA for the CDR3 is TGTGCCAGCTCTCTCGGACAAAACTATGGCTACACCTTC. This codes for CASSLGQNYGYTF.